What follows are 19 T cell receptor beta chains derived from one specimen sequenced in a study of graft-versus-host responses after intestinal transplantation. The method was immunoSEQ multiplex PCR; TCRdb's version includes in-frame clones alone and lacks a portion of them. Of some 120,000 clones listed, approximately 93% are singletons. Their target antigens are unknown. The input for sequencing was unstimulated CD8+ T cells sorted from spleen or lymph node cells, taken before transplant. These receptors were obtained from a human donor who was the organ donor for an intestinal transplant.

The CDR3 bases are TGTGCCAGCAGCTTACGGGAATTGGGGGCGGGGGACACTGAAGCTTTCTTT. It codes for CASSLRELGAGDTEAFF. The genes are TRBV7-2 and TRBJ1-1; TRBD1 might be the D (6 bases). Germline V gene lookup returns CDR1 SGHTA and CDR2 FQGNSA. The CDR3 length is 17 residues. With 2 bases removed from V and 3 bases from J, the gap between germline ends came to 19 bases.

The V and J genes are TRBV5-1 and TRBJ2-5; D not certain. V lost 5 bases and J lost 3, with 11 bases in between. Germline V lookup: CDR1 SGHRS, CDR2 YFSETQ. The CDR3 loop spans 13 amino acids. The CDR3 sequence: CASRRQDEETQYF. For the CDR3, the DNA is TGCGCCAGCAGAAGGCAGGACGAAGAGACCCAGTACTTC.

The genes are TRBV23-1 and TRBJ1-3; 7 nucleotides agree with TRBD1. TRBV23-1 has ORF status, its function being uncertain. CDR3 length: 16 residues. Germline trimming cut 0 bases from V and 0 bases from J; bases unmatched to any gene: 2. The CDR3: CASSQSGTVSGNTIYF. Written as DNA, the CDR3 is TGCGCCAGCAGTCAATCCGGGACAGTCTCTGGAAACACCATATATTTT.

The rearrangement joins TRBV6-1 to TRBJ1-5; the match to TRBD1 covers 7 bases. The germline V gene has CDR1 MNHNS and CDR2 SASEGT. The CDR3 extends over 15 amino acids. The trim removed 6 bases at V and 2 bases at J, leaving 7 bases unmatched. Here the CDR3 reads CASRGDSQGNQPQHF. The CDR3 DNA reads TGTGCCAGCAGGGGGGACAGCCAGGGCAATCAGCCCCAGCATTTT.

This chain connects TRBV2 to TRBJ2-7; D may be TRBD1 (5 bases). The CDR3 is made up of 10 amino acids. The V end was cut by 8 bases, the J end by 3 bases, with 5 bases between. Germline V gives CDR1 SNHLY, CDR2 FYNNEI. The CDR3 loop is CASGHYEQYF. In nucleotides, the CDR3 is TGTGCCAGCGGACACTACGAGCAGTACTTC.

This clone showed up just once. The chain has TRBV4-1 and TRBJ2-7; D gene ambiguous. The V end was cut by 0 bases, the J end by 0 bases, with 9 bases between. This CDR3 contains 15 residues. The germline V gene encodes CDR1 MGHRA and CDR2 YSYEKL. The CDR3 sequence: CASSQDQAASYEQYF. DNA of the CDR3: TGCGCCAGCAGCCAAGATCAGGCAGCCTCCTACGAGCAGTACTTC.

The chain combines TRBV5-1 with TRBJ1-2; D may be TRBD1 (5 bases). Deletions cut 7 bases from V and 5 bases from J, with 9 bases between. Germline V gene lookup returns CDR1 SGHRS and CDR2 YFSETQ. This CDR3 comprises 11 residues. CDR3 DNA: TGCGCCAGCGGGGCTATGTATGGCTACACCTTC. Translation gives CASGAMYGYTF. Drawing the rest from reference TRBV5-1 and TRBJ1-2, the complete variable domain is KAGVTQTPRYLIKTRGQQVTLSCSPISGHRSVSWYQQTPGQGLQFLFEYFSETQRNKGNFPGRFSGRQFSNSRSEMNVSTLELGDSALYLCASGAMYGYTFGSGTRLTVV.

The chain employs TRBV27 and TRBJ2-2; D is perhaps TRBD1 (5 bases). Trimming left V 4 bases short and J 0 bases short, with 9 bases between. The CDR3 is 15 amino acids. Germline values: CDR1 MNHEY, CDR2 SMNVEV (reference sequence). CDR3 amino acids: CASSSLQANTGELFF. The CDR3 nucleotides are TGTGCCAGCAGTTCACTACAGGCGAACACCGGGGAGCTGTTTTTT.

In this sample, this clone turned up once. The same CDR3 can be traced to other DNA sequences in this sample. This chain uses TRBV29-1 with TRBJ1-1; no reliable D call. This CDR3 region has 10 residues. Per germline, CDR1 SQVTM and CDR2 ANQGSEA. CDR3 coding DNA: TGCAGTGTCGAGGTCGCTGAAGCTTTCTTT. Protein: CSVEVAEAFF.

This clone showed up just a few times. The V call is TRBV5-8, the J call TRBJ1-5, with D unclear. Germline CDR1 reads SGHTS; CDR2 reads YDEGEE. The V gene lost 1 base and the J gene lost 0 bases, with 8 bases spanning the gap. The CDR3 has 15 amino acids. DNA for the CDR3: TGTGCCAGCAGCTTGTGGACGGATAGCAATCAGCCCCAGCATTTT. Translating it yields CASSLWTDSNQPQHF.

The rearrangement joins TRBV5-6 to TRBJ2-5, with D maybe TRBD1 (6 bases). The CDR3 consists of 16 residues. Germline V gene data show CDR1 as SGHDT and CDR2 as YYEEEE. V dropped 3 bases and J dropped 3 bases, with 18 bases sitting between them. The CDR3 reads CASSYRASWAKETQYF. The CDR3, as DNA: TGTGCCAGCAGCTACAGGGCCTCTTGGGCCAAAGAGACCCAGTACTTC.

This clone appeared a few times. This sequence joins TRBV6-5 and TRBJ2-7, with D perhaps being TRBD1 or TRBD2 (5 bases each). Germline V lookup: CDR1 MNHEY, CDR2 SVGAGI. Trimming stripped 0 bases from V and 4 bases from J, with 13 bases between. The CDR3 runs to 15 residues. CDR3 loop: CASSYSPRGMYEQYF. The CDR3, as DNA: TGTGCCAGCAGTTACTCCCCCCGGGGCATGTACGAGCAGTACTTC.

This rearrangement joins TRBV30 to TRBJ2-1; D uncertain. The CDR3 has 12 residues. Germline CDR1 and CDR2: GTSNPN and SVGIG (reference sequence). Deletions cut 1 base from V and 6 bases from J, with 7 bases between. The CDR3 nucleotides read TGTGCCTGGAGTGCTCTCTCCAATGAGCAGTTCTTC. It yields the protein CAWSALSNEQFF.

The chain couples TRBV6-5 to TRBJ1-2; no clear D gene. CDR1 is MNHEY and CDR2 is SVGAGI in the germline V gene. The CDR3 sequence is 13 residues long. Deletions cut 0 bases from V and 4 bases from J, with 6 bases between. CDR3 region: CASSYSRSYGYTF. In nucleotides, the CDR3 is TGTGCCAGCAGTTACTCCAGGAGCTATGGCTACACCTTC.

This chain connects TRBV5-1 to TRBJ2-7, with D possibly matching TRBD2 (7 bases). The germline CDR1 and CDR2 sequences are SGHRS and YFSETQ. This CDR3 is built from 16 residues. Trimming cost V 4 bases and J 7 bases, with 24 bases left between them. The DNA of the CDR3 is TGCGCCAGCAGCCTCCAAGGCGCGGGGGCTTGGGGGGAGCAGTACTTC. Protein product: CASSLQGAGAWGEQYF. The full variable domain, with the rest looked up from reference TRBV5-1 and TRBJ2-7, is KAGVTQTPRYLIKTRGQQVTLSCSPISGHRSVSWYQQTPGQGLQFLFEYFSETQRNKGNFPGRFSGRQFSNSRSEMNVSTLELGDSALYLCASSLQGAGAWGEQYFGPGTRLTVT.

The DNA of the CDR3 is TGTGCCAGCATTGGGACTAGTACCCAAGCCCCCACCTACGAGCAGTACTTC. Amino acid sequence: CASIGTSTQAPTYEQYF. The chain employs TRBV28 and TRBJ2-7; 8 bases fit TRBD2. Germline-derived CDR1 and CDR2 are MDHEN and SYDVKM. V was pared by 7 bases and J by 2 bases, with 16 bases of the junction left unmatched. CDR3 length: 17 amino acids.

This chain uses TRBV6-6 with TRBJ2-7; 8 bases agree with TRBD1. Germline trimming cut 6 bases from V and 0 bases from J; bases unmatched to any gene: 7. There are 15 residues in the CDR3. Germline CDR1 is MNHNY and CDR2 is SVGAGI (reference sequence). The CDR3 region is CASSIPGQGSYEQYF. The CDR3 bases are TGTGCCAGCAGCATCCCCGGACAGGGCTCCTACGAGCAGTACTTC.

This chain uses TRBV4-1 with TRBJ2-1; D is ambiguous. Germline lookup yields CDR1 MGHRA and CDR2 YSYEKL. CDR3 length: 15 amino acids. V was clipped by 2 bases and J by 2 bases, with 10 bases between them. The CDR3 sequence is CASSQTPFPYNEQFF. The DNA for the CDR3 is TGCGCCAGCAGCCAAACCCCTTTCCCCTACAATGAGCAGTTCTTC.

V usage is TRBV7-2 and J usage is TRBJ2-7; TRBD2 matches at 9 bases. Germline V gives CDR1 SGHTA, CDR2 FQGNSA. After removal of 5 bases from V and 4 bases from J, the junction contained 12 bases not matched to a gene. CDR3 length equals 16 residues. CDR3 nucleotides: TGTGCCAGCAGCCCCACCCCAACTAGCGGGTTTTACGAGCAGTACTTC. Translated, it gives CASSPTPTSGFYEQYF.